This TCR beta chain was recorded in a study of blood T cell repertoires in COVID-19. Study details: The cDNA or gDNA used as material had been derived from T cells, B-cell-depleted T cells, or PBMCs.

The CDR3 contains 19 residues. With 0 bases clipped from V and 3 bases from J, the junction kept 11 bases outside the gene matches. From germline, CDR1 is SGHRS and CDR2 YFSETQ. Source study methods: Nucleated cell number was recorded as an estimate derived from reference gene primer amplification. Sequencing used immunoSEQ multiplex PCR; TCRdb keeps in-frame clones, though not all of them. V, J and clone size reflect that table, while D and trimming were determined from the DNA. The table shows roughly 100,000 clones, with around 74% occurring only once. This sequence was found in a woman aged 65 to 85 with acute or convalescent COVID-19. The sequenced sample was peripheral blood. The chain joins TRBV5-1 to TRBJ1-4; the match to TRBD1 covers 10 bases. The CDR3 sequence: CASSLDPPGQGTANEKLFF. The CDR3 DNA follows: TGCGCCAGCAGCTTGGACCCTCCGGGACAGGGGACGGCTAATGAAAAACTGTTTTTT.